The next 19 T cell receptor beta chains were all read from a single sample in a study of blood T cell repertoires in COVID-19. Generated by immunoSEQ multiplex PCR, the TCRdb table keeps only in-frame clones and is missing some. The sample consists of about 210,000 clones, roughly 86% of them appearing once. The sample was peripheral blood. The receptor source for this set is a woman between 50 and 59 years old with active or convalescent COVID-19.

The chain joins TRBV27 to TRBJ1-4; the D gene is possibly TRBD1 (5 bases). CDR1 is MNHEY, CDR2 SMNVEV, per germline (reference sequence). V was pared by 5 bases and J by 8 bases, with 15 bases between. This CDR3 region has 14 residues. CDR3 coding DNA: TGTGCCAGCAGTACCTTGACAGTAGGGGAAAAACTGTTTTTT. Translation: CASSTLTVGEKLFF.

This chain connects TRBV7-6 to TRBJ1-2, with 9 bases fitting TRBD1. J was trimmed by 2 bases and V by 5 bases; bases with no gene match: 6. Looked up from germline, CDR1 is SGHVS and CDR2 is FNYEAQ. CDR3 length equals 15 residues. The CDR3 nucleotides are TGTGCCAGCAGCACTGGACAGGGGAAGAACTATGGCTACACCTTC. This codes for CASSTGQGKNYGYTF.

V is TRBV6-6 and J is TRBJ1-2, with TRBD1 matching over 7 bases. Per the germline V gene, CDR1 is MNHNY and CDR2 is SVGAGI (reference sequence). CDR3 length equals 13 residues. The junction had 8 bases not matched to a gene; V was cut back by 8 bases and J by 5 bases. The CDR3, as DNA: TGTGCCAGCTCCCCGACAGGGCGGTATGGCTACACCTTC. It codes for CASSPTGRYGYTF.

The chain links TRBV12-3 or TRBV12-4 to TRBJ2-7; perhaps TRBD2 as D (5 bases). CDR3 length equals 13 residues. V dropped 6 bases and J dropped 0 bases, with 9 bases sitting between them. This CDR3 reads CASSPGNSYEQYF. In DNA form, the CDR3 reads TGTGCCAGCAGCCCCGGGAACTCCTACGAGCAGTACTTC.

This sequence joins TRBV14 and TRBJ1-1; D gene uncertain. The CDR3 runs 14 residues. Per the germline V gene, CDR1 is SGHDN and CDR2 is FVKESK. V lost 1 base to trimming and J lost 11 bases, with 17 bases between them. CDR3 in DNA: TGTGCCAGCAGCCAAGGATTTAACGGGGAGTGGGCTTTCTTT. Its protein product is CASSQGFNGEWAFF. Drawing the rest from reference TRBV14 and TRBJ1-1, the complete variable domain is EAGVTQFPSHSVIEKGQTVTLRCDPISGHDNLYWYRRVMGKEIKFLLHFVKESKQDESGMPNNRFLAERTGGTYSTLKVQPAELEDSGVYFCASSQGFNGEWAFFGQGTRLTVV.

This chain connects TRBV27 to TRBJ1-5; D possibly corresponds to TRBD1 (5 bases). Germline V gives CDR1 MNHEY, CDR2 SMNVEV (reference sequence). CDR3 size: 13 residues. The V end was cut by 7 bases, the J end by 7 bases, with 14 bases between. CDR3: CASKPGGGQPQHF. In nucleotides, the CDR3 is TGTGCCAGCAAACCGGGGGGAGGGCAGCCCCAGCATTTT.

The J gene is TRBJ2-2, the V gene TRBV5-6; 10 bases are shared with TRBD1. The germline gives CDR1 SGHDT, CDR2 YYEEEE. This CDR3 is 16 amino acids long. Unmatched junction bases numbered 4, after V lost 0 bases and J lost 5 bases. Here the CDR3 DNA reads TGTGCCAGCAGCTTGGGACAGGGGGCATGGACCGGGGAGCTGTTTTTT. Amino acids: CASSLGQGAWTGELFF.

V usage is TRBV28 and J usage is TRBJ1-5; possibly TRBD1 for D (6 bases). Germline CDR1 reads MDHEN; CDR2 reads SYDVKM. The CDR3 has 16 amino acids. V was shortened by 6 bases and J by 1 base, with 16 bases between the two germline ends. CDR3 coding DNA: TGTGCCAGCAGGAGGGGGAAAGGACCGAGCAATCAGCCCCAGCATTTT. Translated, it gives CASRRGKGPSNQPQHF.

This sequence joins TRBV7-3 and TRBJ1-2, with TRBD1 matching over 7 bases. CDR3 length: 15 residues. J gave up 7 bases and V 5 bases, and 13 bases lay outside the gene matches. CDR1 is SGHTA, CDR2 FQGTGA, per germline. Written as DNA, the CDR3 is TGTGCCAGCAGCCCAGAGGGGACAGCCTCGGGTGGCTACACCTTC. This codes for CASSPEGTASGGYTF.

This clone was observed once. Within the sample, other DNA sequences also encode this same CDR3. The chain has TRBV6-5 and TRBJ2-3; no definite D call. Between the trimmed V and J ends, which lost 5 bases and 2 bases, there was a span of 2 bases. This CDR3 is 11 amino acids long. Germline V CDR1 and CDR2: MNHEY, SVGAGI. CDR3 residues: CASSHTDTQYF. The CDR3 bases are TGTGCCAGCAGTCACACAGATACGCAGTATTTT.

The chain recombines TRBV10-3 with TRBJ1-2, with D possibly being TRBD1 (6 bases). The CDR3 has 14 amino acids. The V end lost 4 bases, the J end lost 2 bases, and 11 bases lay between the germline ends. Germline V gene lookup returns CDR1 ENHRY and CDR2 SYGVKD. CDR3 protein: CAISGAGANYGYTF. The DNA of the CDR3 is TGTGCCATCAGTGGGGCAGGGGCAAACTATGGCTACACCTTC.

This chain links TRBV5-4 with TRBJ2-1; 16 bases align to TRBD2. Germline values: CDR1 SGHNT, CDR2 YYREEE (reference sequence). This CDR3 is 17 amino acids long. The trim removed 3 bases at V and 7 bases at J, leaving 7 bases unmatched. The CDR3 here is CASSSGLAGGVTNEQFF. CDR3 in DNA: TGTGCCAGCAGCTCGGGACTAGCGGGAGGGGTGACGAATGAGCAGTTCTTC. Using reference TRBV5-4 and TRBJ2-1 for the parts outside the CDR3, the full variable domain is ETGVTQSPTHLIKTRGQQVTLRCSSQSGHNTVSWYQQALGQGPQFIFQYYREEENGRGNFPPRFSGLQFPNYSSELNVNALELDDSALYLCASSSGLAGGVTNEQFFGPGTRLTVL.

This clone came up a few times. The chain links TRBV6-4 to TRBJ2-1; 8 nucleotides line up with TRBD2. From germline, CDR1 is MRHNA and CDR2 SNTAGT. After removal of 2 bases from V and 9 bases from J, the junction contained 9 bases not matched to a gene. The CDR3 runs 15 residues. In DNA, the CDR3 is TGTGCCAGCAGTGACGGGGCGGGGGGTCCCCCTGAGCAGTTCTTC. Translated: CASSDGAGGPPEQFF.

V and J are TRBV30 and TRBJ2-7; possibly TRBD2 for D (5 bases). This CDR3 is 15 amino acids long. The V gene lost 5 bases and the J gene lost 3 bases, with 20 bases spanning the gap. From germline, CDR1 is GTSNPN and CDR2 SVGIG (reference sequence). CDR3 loop: CAWSGPHSGYYEQYF. The CDR3 nucleotides are TGTGCCTGGTCCGGTCCCCACTCGGGGTACTACGAGCAGTACTTC. The variable domain in full, with the rest retrieved from reference TRBV30 and TRBJ2-7, is SQTIHQWPATLVQPVGSPLSLECTVEGTSNPNLYWYRQAAGRGLQLLFYSVGIGQISSEVPQNLSASRPQDRQFILSSKKLLLSDSGFYLCAWSGPHSGYYEQYFGPGTRLTVT.

The genes are TRBV7-3 and TRBJ2-3; D may be TRBD2 (5 bases). The CDR3 sequence is 15 residues long. V was trimmed by 0 bases and J by 6 bases, leaving 13 bases between them. Germline CDR1 SGHTA, CDR2 FQGTGA. CDR3 protein: CASSLTVGTGDTQYF. The CDR3 nucleotides read TGTGCCAGCAGCTTAACCGTCGGCACGGGGGATACGCAGTATTTT. Variable domain in full (rest from reference TRBV7-3 and TRBJ2-3): GAGVSQTPSNKVTEKGKYVELRCDPISGHTALYWYRQSLGQGPEFLIYFQGTGAADDSGLPNDRFFAVRPEGSVSTLKIQRTERGDSAVYLCASSLTVGTGDTQYFGPGTRLTVL.

The gene calls are TRBV6-6 and TRBJ1-2; the D gene is possibly TRBD1 (5 bases). Germline V gene data show CDR1 as MNHNY and CDR2 as SVGAGI (reference sequence). The CDR3 loop spans 14 amino acids. Trimming pared 0 bases from V and 4 bases from J, leaving 9 bases between. The DNA for the CDR3 is TGTGCCAGCAGTTACTCGAGCGGGGGCTATGGCTACACCTTC. The encoded protein is CASSYSSGGYGYTF.

The CDR3 loop is CASSYQAGYSGNTIYF. Written as DNA, the CDR3 is TGTGCCAGCAGTTACCAGGCAGGCTACTCTGGAAACACCATATATTTT. This chain uses TRBV6-5 with TRBJ1-3; no clear D gene. Germline V lookup: CDR1 MNHEY, CDR2 SVGAGI. The CDR3 spans 16 residues. Between the trimmed V and J ends, which lost 2 bases and 0 bases, there was a span of 11 bases.

This sequence joins TRBV19 and TRBJ1-5; 7 bases are shared with TRBD1. Germline V lookup: CDR1 LNHDA, CDR2 SQIVND (reference sequence). Trimming at V came to 9 bases and at J to 6 bases, leaving 8 bases not matched to a gene. CDR3 length: 13 amino acids. The DNA of the CDR3 is TGTGCCAGCAGACAGGGAAGGGTTCAGCCCCAGCATTTT. Translation: CASRQGRVQPQHF.

This chain uses TRBV6-5 with TRBJ1-2; D is perhaps TRBD1 (6 bases). Germline V gene sequence: CDR1 MNHEY, CDR2 SVGAGI. This CDR3 is 14 amino acids long. V was cut by 6 bases and J by 5 bases, with 16 bases left in between. CDR3 protein: CASRPQQGTYGYTF. DNA for the CDR3: TGTGCCAGCAGGCCACAACAGGGAACTTATGGCTACACCTTC.